The clone carrying this T cell receptor beta chain was seen repeatedly, ten times or more. This record comes from a study of T cells in Graves' hyperthyroidism and ophthalmopathy. There were TCR beta CDR3 regions amplified from RNA transcripts. The HTBI primer set was used in a first-round RT-PCR of the TCR CDR3. In TCRdb, the multiplex PCR reads were re-called with MiXCR into one record per CDR3 protein. In the table there are about 210,000 distinct CDR3 sequences, 15% to 20% of which are singletons. V lost 6 bases and J 5 bases, leaving 18 bases between the germline ends. CDR1 and CDR2 (germline): MDHEN, SYDVKM. The CDR3 extends over 15 amino acids.

This clonotype originated in a man over 45 with Graves' hyperthyroidism. This sequence joins TRBV28 and TRBJ2-3, with no clear D. Sequencing used blood. The CDR3 is CASSRRPSAVDTQYF. The CDR3 DNA sequence: TGTGCCAGCAGCCGAAGACCAAGCGCGGTAGATACGCAGTATTTT.